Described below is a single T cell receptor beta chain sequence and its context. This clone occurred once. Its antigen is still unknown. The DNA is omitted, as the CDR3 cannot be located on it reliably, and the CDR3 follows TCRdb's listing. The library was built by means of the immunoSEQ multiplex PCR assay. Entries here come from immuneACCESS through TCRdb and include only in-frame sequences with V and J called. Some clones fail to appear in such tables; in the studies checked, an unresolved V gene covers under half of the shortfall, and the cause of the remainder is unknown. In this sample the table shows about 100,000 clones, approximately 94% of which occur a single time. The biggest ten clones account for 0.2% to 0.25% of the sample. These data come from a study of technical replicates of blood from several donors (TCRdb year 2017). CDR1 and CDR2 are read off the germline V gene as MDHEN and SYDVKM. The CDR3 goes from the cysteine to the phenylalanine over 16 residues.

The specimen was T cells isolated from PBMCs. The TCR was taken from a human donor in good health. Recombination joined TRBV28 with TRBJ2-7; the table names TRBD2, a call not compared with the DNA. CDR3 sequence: CASSSSGLAVSYEQYF.